A single sample gave rise to the 27 T cell receptor beta chains below, sequenced in a study of blood T cell repertoires in COVID-19. Data came from immunoSEQ multiplex PCR; TCRdb stores just in-frame clones and leaves some out. The sample yields 150,000 to 200,000 clones, around nine tenths seen once. Sequenced sample: peripheral blood. These receptors were obtained from a man aged 35-49 years with active or convalescent COVID-19.

The gene calls are TRBV5-1 and TRBJ2-3; TRBD2 aligns across 10 bases. The CDR3 covers 16 residues. Looked up from germline, CDR1 is SGHRS and CDR2 is YFSETQ. V lost 0 bases and J lost 5; bases outside the gene matches: 6. The CDR3 loop is CASSLAASGGVDTQYF. DNA for the CDR3: TGCGCCAGCAGCTTGGCCGCAAGCGGGGGGGTAGATACGCAGTATTTT.

The chain employs TRBV9 and TRBJ1-5; 7 bases match TRBD1. The germline CDR1 and CDR2 sequences are SGDLS and YYNGEE. The CDR3 runs to 14 residues. V dropped 4 bases and J dropped 2; count of bases not matched to a gene: 3. Here the CDR3 DNA reads TGTGCCAGCAGCCAGGGGGAACGCAATCAGCCCCAGCATTTT. This sequence encodes CASSQGERNQPQHF.

The rearrangement joins TRBV29-1 to TRBJ1-5; 9 bases agree with TRBD1. This CDR3 has 13 residues. The trim removed 7 bases at V and 4 bases at J, leaving 5 bases unmatched. Looked up from germline, CDR1 is SQVTM and CDR2 is ANQGSEA. The CDR3 region is CSAGQGLNQPQHF. The DNA of the CDR3 is TGCAGCGCCGGACAGGGGCTAAATCAGCCCCAGCATTTT.

This sequence joins TRBV7-8 and TRBJ2-3; 9 nucleotides match TRBD1. The CDR3 contains 15 residues. Per the germline V gene, CDR1 is SGHVS and CDR2 is FQNEAQ. Trimming took 5 bases from V and 2 from J; bases not matched to a gene: 5. This CDR3 is CASSQTGGPTDTQYF. CDR3 DNA sequence: TGTGCCAGCAGCCAGACAGGGGGACCCACAGATACGCAGTATTTT.

CDR3 protein: CASSYRPGSRSYNEQFF. DNA for the CDR3: TGTGCCAGCAGCTATAGACCGGGAAGTCGCTCCTACAATGAGCAGTTCTTC. V is TRBV7-8 and J is TRBJ2-1, with a possible D match to TRBD2 (5 bases). V was trimmed by 4 bases and J by 0 bases, leaving 16 bases between them. Per germline, CDR1 SGHVS and CDR2 FQNEAQ. The CDR3 is made up of 17 amino acids. The full variable domain, with the rest looked up from reference TRBV7-8 and TRBJ2-1, is GAGVSQSPRYKVAKRGQDVALRCDPISGHVSLFWYQQALGQGPEFLTYFQNEAQLDKSGLPSDRFFAERPEGSVSTLKIQRTQQEDSAVYLCASSYRPGSRSYNEQFFGPGTRLTVL.

The chain employs TRBV12-3 or TRBV12-4 and TRBJ2-7; D uncertain. The germline V and J ends were trimmed by 3 bases and 2 bases, with 8 bases remaining between them. The CDR3 spans 13 residues. As DNA, the CDR3 is TGTGCCAGCAGTTTGTGGAGAACCTACGAGCAGTACTTC. Its translation: CASSLWRTYEQYF.

V is TRBV28 and J is TRBJ1-1, with 7 bases lining up with TRBD1. The V and J ends lost 6 bases and 7 bases, in that order; junction bases with no gene match: 2. The V gene's germline CDR1 is MDHEN and CDR2 SYDVKM. CDR3 length: 11 amino acids. The CDR3 nucleotides are TGTGCCAGCAGCCGACAGGGTGAAGCTTTCTTT. It translates to CASSRQGEAFF. The complete variable domain, with remaining parts taken from reference TRBV28 and TRBJ1-1, reads DVKVTQSSRYLVKRTGEKVFLECVQDMDHENMFWYRQDPGLGLRLIYFSYDVKMKEKGDIPEGYSVSREKKERFSLILESASTNQTSMYLCASSRQGEAFFGQGTRLTVV.

This rearrangement joins TRBV6-6 to TRBJ1-2, with D uncertain. The ends were cut back, 3 bases at V and 0 bases at J, with 11 bases in the middle. Germline lookup yields CDR1 MNHNY and CDR2 SVGAGI (reference sequence). The CDR3 is made up of 15 amino acids. CDR3 coding DNA: TGTGCCAGCAGTTATAGTTCCGGAGCTAACTATGGCTACACCTTC. It encodes CASSYSSGANYGYTF.

The chain employs TRBV5-4 and TRBJ2-4; D possibly corresponds to TRBD2 (5 bases). V was cut by 0 bases and J by 0 bases, with 13 bases left in between. CDR3 size: 17 residues. Germline V gene data show CDR1 as SGHNT and CDR2 as YYREEE (reference sequence). The CDR3 spells CASSLAGGRLAKNIQYF. Written as DNA, the CDR3 is TGTGCCAGCAGCTTGGCCGGCGGGCGTCTAGCCAAAAACATTCAGTACTTC.

In its sample, this clone was seen a few times. V gene TRBV9 combines with J gene TRBJ1-3; no definite D call. Trimming took 2 bases from V and 2 from J, leaving 8 bases between them. Germline CDR1 and CDR2: SGDLS and YYNGEE. CDR3 length equals 14 residues. CDR3 region: CASSVAEAGNTIYF. The CDR3 DNA is TGTGCCAGCAGCGTCGCGGAGGCTGGAAACACCATATATTTT.

V usage is TRBV29-1 and J usage is TRBJ2-7; TRBD1 matches at 11 bases. Germline CDR1 and CDR2: SQVTM and ANQGSEA. The CDR3 contains 13 residues. J lost 5 bases, V lost 7 bases, and 7 bases had no gene match. The CDR3 reads CSADGQGANEQYF. The DNA for the CDR3 is TGCAGCGCCGACGGACAGGGGGCAAACGAGCAGTACTTC.

In its sample, this clone was seen once. The rearrangement joins TRBV4-1 to TRBJ2-5; 7 nucleotides line up with TRBD2. This CDR3 has 14 residues. Germline trimming cut 4 bases from V and 0 bases from J; bases unmatched to any gene: 2. Germline CDR1 MGHRA, CDR2 YSYEKL. CDR3 residues: CASSPRGDQETQYF. In DNA, the CDR3 is TGCGCCAGCAGCCCACGGGGGGACCAAGAGACCCAGTACTTC.

The chain is built from TRBV7-8 and TRBJ2-1, with TRBD1 identical over 10 bases. Looked up from germline, CDR1 is SGHVS and CDR2 is FQNEAQ. Trimming cost V 5 bases and J 7 bases; bases outside gene matches: 2. The CDR3 sequence is 13 residues long. CDR3 nucleotides: TGTGCCAGCAGCCCGGACAGGGGGAATGAGCAGTTCTTC. This gives the protein CASSPDRGNEQFF.

This chain joins TRBV7-6 and TRBJ1-2; D is undetermined. V lost 3 bases and J 7 bases, leaving 6 bases between the germline ends. Looked up from germline, CDR1 is SGHVS and CDR2 is FNYEAQ. The CDR3 totals 11 residues. The DNA of the CDR3 is TGTGCCAGCAGCTTGCGGGGTGGCTACACCTTC. This translates into CASSLRGGYTF.

The V and J genes are TRBV29-1 and TRBJ1-2; no reliable D call. This CDR3 spans 13 amino acids. The germline CDR1 and CDR2 sequences are SQVTM and ANQGSEA. The V end lost 0 bases, the J end lost 6 bases, and 11 bases lay between the germline ends. The CDR3 coding sequence is TGCAGCGTTGAAGATGTCATTTTTGATGGCTACACCTTC. It specifies CSVEDVIFDGYTF.

This clone was seen many times. J is TRBJ2-5 and V is TRBV3-1 (or the pseudogene TRBV3-2); D is uncertain. V was clipped by 1 base and J by 4 bases, with 7 bases between them. Germline CDR1 reads LGHDT; CDR2 reads YNNKEL (reference sequence). CDR3 size: 13 residues. The CDR3 DNA sequence: TGTGCCAGCAGCCAAGCTTCCGGAGAGACCCAGTACTTC. Translating it yields CASSQASGETQYF.

The chain recombines TRBV5-1 with TRBJ2-2, with 11 positions matching TRBD2. The CDR3 length is 15 residues. Trimming removed 4 bases from V and 3 bases from J; junction bases left unmatched: 2. Germline CDR1 and CDR2: SGHRS and YFSETQ. The CDR3 reads CASSPGLADTGELFF. Here the CDR3 DNA reads TGCGCCAGCAGCCCGGGACTAGCGGACACCGGGGAGCTGTTTTTT.

The chain is built from TRBV7-2 and TRBJ1-1; TRBD1 is a possible D gene (6 bases). This CDR3 comprises 15 residues. The germline V gene encodes CDR1 SGHTA and CDR2 FQGNSA. Trimming removed 8 bases from V and 0 bases from J, with 16 bases in between. Here the CDR3 reads CASGKDSTVNTEAFF. In nucleotides, the CDR3 is TGTGCCAGCGGAAAGGACAGTACCGTGAACACTGAAGCTTTCTTT.

J is TRBJ1-5 and V is TRBV6-1; 7 bases match TRBD1. From germline, CDR1 is MNHNS and CDR2 SASEGT. The J segment lost 7 bases and the V segment lost 3 bases, leaving 12 bases of the junction unmatched. The CDR3 runs 16 residues. The CDR3 here is CASSEAGGLVGQPQHF. CDR3 bases: TGTGCCAGCAGTGAGGCAGGGGGGCTTGTAGGCCAGCCCCAGCATTTT.

The rearrangement joins TRBV7-9 to TRBJ2-6; perhaps TRBD2 as D (6 bases). Germline V gene lookup returns CDR1 SEHNR and CDR2 FQNEAQ (reference sequence). This CDR3 has 18 amino acids. The V end lost 3 bases, the J end lost 0 bases, and 15 bases lay between the germline ends. CDR3 loop: CASSFHRGLGSGANVLTF. The CDR3 DNA reads TGTGCCAGCAGCTTTCACCGGGGGTTGGGCTCTGGGGCCAACGTCCTGACTTTC.

The J gene is TRBJ2-1, the V gene TRBV5-1; D call uncertain. This CDR3 region has 15 residues. The germline CDR1 and CDR2 sequences are SGHRS and YFSETQ. Trimming stripped 4 bases from V and 4 bases from J, with 15 bases between. CDR3 coding DNA: TGCGCCAGCAGCGCCCTAGGCCGAACATACAATGAGCAGTTCTTC. It specifies CASSALGRTYNEQFF.

This clone was recorded a few times. V gene TRBV4-2 combines with J gene TRBJ1-2; D may be TRBD1 (5 bases). Trimming took off 0 bases at V and 2 bases at J, with 10 bases between the two ends. The CDR3 runs 15 residues. CDR1 is LGHNA, CDR2 YNFKEQ, per germline. The CDR3 nucleotides are TGTGCCAGCAGCCAAGACGGGGGTCGGAACTATGGCTACACCTTC. It encodes CASSQDGGRNYGYTF.

The chain joins TRBV18 to TRBJ2-5; 8 bases are a match to TRBD2. This CDR3 has 13 residues. From germline, CDR1 is KGHSH and CDR2 LQKENI. The ends lost 5 bases at V and 5 bases at J; junction bases unmatched: 4. The CDR3 spells CASSKERGETQYF. The CDR3 nucleotides are TGTGCCAGCTCAAAAGAGCGGGGGGAGACCCAGTACTTC.

V gene TRBV3-1 (or the pseudogene TRBV3-2) combines with J gene TRBJ1-6; TRBD1 agrees at 7 bases. V was clipped by 2 bases and J by 7 bases; unmatched bases: 5. The CDR3 totals 15 residues. CDR1 LGHDT and CDR2 YNNKEL come from the germline V gene (reference sequence). The CDR3 DNA is TGTGCCAGCAGCCAATCGGGACAGTTAAATTCACCCCTCCACTTT. The encoded protein is CASSQSGQLNSPLHF.

This clone turned up a few times. This chain uses TRBV19 with TRBJ1-5; TRBD1 matches at 9 bases. CDR3 length equals 15 residues. Germline-derived CDR1 and CDR2 are LNHDA and SQIVND (reference sequence). V dropped 5 bases and J dropped 6; count of bases not matched to a gene: 8. CDR3 region: CASSGPGQGTQPQHF. The CDR3 DNA reads TGTGCCAGTAGTGGCCCGGGACAGGGCACTCAGCCCCAGCATTTT.

The chain combines TRBV15 with TRBJ1-1; a weak D match, TRBD1 (5 bases). Trimming took off 0 bases at V and 5 bases at J, with 13 bases between the two ends. The V gene's germline CDR1 is LNHNV and CDR2 YYDKDF (reference sequence). This CDR3 has 15 residues. The CDR3: CATSREKGLGTEAFF. Here the CDR3 DNA reads TGTGCCACCAGCAGAGAGAAGGGGCTGGGGACTGAAGCTTTCTTT.

A few counts support this clone. The V call is TRBV7-9, the J call TRBJ1-2; D is unresolved. CDR1 SEHNR and CDR2 FQNEAQ come from the germline V gene (reference sequence). With 0 bases removed from V and 4 bases from J, the gap between germline ends came to 12 bases. The length of the CDR3 is 15 residues. The chain's CDR3 is CASSLALFSGYGYTF. CDR3 coding DNA: TGTGCCAGCAGCTTAGCGCTTTTTTCCGGCTATGGCTACACCTTC.